The entry below gives a single T cell receptor (beta chain) sequence along with its context. V lost 4 bases and J 6 bases, leaving 12 bases between the germline ends. CDR3 length equals 13 residues. Germline V gives CDR1 KGHSH, CDR2 LQKENI. This entry is derived from a study of beta chain features in type 1 diabetes. Expressed TCRB transcripts were sequenced because the entire RNA isolate underwent reverse transcription. The data were produced by immunoSEQ multiplex PCR, yet TCRdb's version contains in-frame clones alone and is incomplete. The sample holds 250,000 to 300,000 clones; under 8.5% are singletons and the top ten take approximately 0.93%. Averaging approximately 120 mL, one heparinised blood draw was given by each donor.

The clonotype was recovered from a woman in her late teens or twenties in good health. The chain couples TRBV18 to TRBJ1-2, with D maybe TRBD1 (5 bases). Specimen: central memory CD4+ T cells from blood. Written as DNA, the CDR3 is TGTGCCAGCTCACTCCCCGGGACCGATGGCTACACCTTC. It translates to CASSLPGTDGYTF. The complete variable domain, with remaining parts taken from reference TRBV18 and TRBJ1-2, reads NAGVMQNPRHLVRRRGQEARLRCSPMKGHSHVYWYRQLPEEGLKFMVYLQKENIIDESGMPKERFSAEFPKEGPSILRIQQVVRGDSAAYFCASSLPGTDGYTFGSGTRLTVV.